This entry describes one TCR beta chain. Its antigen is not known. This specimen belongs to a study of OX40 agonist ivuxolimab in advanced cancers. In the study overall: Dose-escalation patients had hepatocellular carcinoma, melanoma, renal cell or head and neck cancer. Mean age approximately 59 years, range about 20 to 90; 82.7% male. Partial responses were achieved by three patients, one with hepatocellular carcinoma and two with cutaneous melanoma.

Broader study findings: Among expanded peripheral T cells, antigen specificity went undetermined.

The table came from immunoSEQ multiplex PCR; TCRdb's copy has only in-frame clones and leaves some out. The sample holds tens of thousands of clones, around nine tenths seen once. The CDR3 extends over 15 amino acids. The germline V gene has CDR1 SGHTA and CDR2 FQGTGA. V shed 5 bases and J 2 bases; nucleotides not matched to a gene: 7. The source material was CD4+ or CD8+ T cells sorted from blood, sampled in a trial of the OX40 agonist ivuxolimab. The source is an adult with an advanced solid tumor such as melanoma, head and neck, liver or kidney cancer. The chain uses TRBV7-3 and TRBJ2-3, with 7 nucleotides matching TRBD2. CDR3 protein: CASSPGEGLTDTQYF. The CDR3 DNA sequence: TGTGCCAGCAGCCCCGGGGAGGGCCTCACAGATACGCAGTATTTT.